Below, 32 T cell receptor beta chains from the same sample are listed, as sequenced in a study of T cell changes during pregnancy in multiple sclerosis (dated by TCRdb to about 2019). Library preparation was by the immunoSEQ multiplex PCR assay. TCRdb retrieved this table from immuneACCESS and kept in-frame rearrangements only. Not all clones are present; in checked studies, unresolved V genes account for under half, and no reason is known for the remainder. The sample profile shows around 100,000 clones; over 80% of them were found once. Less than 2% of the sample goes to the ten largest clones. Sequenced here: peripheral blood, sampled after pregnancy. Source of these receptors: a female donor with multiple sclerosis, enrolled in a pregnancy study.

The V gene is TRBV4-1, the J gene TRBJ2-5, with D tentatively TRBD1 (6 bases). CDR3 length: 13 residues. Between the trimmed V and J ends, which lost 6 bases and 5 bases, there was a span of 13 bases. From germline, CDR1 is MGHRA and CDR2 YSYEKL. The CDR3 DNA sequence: TGCGCCAGCAGTCCAGGGGTTTGGGAGACCCAGTACTTC. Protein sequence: CASSPGVWETQYF.

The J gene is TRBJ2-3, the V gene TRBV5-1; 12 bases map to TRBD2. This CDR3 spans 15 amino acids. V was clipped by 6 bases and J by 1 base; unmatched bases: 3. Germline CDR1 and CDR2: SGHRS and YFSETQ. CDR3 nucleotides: TGCGCCAGCACTCGGACTAGCGGGGGCACAGATACGCAGTATTTT. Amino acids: CASTRTSGGTDTQYF.

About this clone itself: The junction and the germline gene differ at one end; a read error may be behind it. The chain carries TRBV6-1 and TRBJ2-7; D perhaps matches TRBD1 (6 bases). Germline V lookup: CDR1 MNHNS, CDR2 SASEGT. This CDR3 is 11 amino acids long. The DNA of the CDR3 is TGTGCCAGCAGTGAACCTGGACAGCCAAACTTC. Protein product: CASSEPGQPNF.

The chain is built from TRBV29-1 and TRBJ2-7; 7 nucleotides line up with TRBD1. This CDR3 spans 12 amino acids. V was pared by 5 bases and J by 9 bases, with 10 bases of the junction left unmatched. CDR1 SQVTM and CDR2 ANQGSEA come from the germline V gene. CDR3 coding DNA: TGCAGCGTTTCCGACAGGGCCGCCGGGCAGTACTTC. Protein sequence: CSVSDRAAGQYF.

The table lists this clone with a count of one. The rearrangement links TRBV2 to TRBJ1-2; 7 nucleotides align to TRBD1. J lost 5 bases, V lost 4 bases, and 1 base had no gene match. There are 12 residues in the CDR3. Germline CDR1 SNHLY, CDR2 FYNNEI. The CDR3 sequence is CASSGGQYGYTF. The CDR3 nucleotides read TGTGCCAGCAGTGGGGGACAGTATGGCTACACCTTC.

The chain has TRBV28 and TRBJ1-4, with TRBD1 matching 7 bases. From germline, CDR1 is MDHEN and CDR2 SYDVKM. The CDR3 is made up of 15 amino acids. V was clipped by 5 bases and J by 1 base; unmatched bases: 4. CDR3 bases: TGTGCCAGCAGTCCACAGGGGTTAACTAATGAAAAACTGTTTTTT. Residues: CASSPQGLTNEKLFF.

CDR3 loop: CASSTTRGNEKLFF. The CDR3 DNA reads TGTGCCAGCAGCACAACCCGGGGTAATGAAAAACTGTTTTTT. This rearrangement joins TRBV7-9 to TRBJ1-4, with no clear D. V was pared by 5 bases and J by 4 bases, with 11 bases between. The CDR3 loop spans 14 amino acids. Germline V gene sequence: CDR1 SEHNR, CDR2 FQNEAQ (reference sequence). The variable domain in full, completed from reference TRBV7-9 and TRBJ1-4, reads DTGVSQNPRHKITKRGQNVTFRCDPISEHNRLYWYRQTLGQGPEFLTYFQNEAQLEKSRLLSDRFSAERPKGSFSTLEIQRTEQGDSAMYLCASSTTRGNEKLFFGSGTQLSVL.

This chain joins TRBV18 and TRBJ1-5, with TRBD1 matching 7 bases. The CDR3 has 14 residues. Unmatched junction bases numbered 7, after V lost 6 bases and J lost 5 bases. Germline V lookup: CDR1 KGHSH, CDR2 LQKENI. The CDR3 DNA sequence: TGTGCCAGCTCCCTCGACAGGGACTATCAGCCCCAGCATTTT. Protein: CASSLDRDYQPQHF. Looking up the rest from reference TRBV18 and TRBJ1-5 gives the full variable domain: NAGVMQNPRHLVRRRGQEARLRCSPMKGHSHVYWYRQLPEEGLKFMVYLQKENIIDESGMPKERFSAEFPKEGPSILRIQQVVRGDSAAYFCASSLDRDYQPQHFGDGTRLSIL.

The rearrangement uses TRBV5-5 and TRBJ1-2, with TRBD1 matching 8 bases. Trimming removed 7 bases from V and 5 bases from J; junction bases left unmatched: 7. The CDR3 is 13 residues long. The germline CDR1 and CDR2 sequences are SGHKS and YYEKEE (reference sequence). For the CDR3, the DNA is TGTGCCAGCCGGGTGACAGGGGATTATGGCTACACCTTC. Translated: CASRVTGDYGYTF.

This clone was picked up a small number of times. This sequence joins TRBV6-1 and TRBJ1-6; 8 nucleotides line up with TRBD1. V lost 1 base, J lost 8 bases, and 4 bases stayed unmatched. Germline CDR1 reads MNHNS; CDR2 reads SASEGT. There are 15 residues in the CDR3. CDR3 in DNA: TGTGCCAGCAGTGAAGGGACAGGGTCCTATTCACCCCTCCACTTT. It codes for CASSEGTGSYSPLHF.

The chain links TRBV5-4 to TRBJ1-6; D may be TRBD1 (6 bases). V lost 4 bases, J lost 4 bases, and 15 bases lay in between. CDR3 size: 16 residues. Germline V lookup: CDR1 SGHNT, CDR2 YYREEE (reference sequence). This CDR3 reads CASSLMGASYNSPLHF. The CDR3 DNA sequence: TGTGCCAGCAGCCTTATGGGGGCCTCGTATAATTCACCCCTCCACTTT.

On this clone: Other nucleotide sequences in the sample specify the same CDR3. The CDR3 spells CASSLGLAGGASTDTQYF. The CDR3 region has the DNA TGTGCCAGCAGCTTGGGACTAGCGGGGGGAGCTAGCACAGATACGCAGTATTTT. The V gene is TRBV7-6, the J gene TRBJ2-3; TRBD2 matches at 15 bases. Per germline, CDR1 SGHVS and CDR2 FNYEAQ. V trimming: 3 bases; J trimming: 0 bases; junction bases outside the gene matches: 4. The CDR3 covers 18 residues.

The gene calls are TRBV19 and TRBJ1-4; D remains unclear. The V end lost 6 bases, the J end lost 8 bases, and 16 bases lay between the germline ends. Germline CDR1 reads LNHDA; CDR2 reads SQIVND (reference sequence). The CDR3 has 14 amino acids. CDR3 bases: TGTGCCAGTAGCCCTATGAGCGGCAGGGAAAAACTGTTTTTT. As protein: CASSPMSGREKLFF.

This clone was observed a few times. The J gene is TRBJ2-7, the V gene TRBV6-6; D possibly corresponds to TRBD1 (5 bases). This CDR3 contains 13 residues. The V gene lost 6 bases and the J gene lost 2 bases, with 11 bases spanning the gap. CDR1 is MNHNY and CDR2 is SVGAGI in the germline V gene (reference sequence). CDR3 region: CASSQTDPYEQYF. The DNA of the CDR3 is TGTGCCAGCAGCCAGACAGATCCCTACGAGCAGTACTTC.

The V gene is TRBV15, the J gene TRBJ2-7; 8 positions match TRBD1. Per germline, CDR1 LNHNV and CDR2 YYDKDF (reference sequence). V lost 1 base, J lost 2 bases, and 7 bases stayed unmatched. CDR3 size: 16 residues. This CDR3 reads CATSRGQGSPTYEQYF. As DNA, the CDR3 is TGTGCCACCAGCAGAGGACAGGGGAGTCCCACCTACGAGCAGTACTTC.

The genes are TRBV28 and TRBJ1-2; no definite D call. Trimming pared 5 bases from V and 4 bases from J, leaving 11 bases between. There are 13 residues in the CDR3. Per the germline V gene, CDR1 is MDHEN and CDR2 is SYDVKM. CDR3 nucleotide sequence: TGTGCCAGCAGTCCAGGAAATGGCTATGGCTACACCTTC. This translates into CASSPGNGYGYTF.

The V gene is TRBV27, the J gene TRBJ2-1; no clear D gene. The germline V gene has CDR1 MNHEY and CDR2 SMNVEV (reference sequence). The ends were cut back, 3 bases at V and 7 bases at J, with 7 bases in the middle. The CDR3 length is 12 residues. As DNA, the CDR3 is TGTGCCAGCAGTTTTGGGCGAAATGAGCAGTTCTTC. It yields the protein CASSFGRNEQFF.

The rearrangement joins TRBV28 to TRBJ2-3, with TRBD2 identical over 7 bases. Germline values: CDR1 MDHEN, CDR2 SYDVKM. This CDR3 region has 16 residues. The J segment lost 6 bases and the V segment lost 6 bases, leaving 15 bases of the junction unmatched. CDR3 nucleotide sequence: TGTGCCAGCAGGCCGGGTGGGCGAACCGGGGGGGATACGCAGTATTTT. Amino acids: CASRPGGRTGGDTQYF.

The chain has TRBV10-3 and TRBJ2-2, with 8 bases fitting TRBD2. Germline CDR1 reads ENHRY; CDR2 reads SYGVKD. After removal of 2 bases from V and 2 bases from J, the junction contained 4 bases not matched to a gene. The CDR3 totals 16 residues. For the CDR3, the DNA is TGTGCCATCAGTGAGACCAGCGGGGGCAACACCGGGGAGCTGTTTTTT. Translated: CAISETSGGNTGELFF.

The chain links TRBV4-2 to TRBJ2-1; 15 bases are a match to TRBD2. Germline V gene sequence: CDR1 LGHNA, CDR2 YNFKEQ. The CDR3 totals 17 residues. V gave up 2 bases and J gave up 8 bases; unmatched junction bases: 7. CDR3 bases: TGTGCCAGCAGCCAATCCGGACTAGCGGGAGGGTCCCATGAGCAGTTCTTC. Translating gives CASSQSGLAGGSHEQFF.

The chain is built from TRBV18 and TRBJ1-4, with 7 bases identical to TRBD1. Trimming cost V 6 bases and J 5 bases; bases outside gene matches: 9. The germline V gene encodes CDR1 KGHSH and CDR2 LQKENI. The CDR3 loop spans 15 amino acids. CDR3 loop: CASSRGGQVNEKLFF. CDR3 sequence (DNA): TGTGCCAGCTCGCGAGGAGGACAGGTGAATGAAAAACTGTTTTTT.

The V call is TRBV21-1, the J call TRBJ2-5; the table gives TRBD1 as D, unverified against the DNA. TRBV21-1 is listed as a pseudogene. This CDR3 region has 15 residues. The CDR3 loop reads CASSKDRQGVETQYF. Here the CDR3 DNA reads TGTGCCAGCAGCAAAGATCGCCAGGGGGTTGAGACCCAGTACTTC.

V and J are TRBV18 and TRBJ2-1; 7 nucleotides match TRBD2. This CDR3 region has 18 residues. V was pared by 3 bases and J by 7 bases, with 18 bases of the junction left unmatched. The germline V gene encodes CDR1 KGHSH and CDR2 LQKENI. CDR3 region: CASSPVRSGMTTRNEQFF. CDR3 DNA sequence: TGTGCCAGCTCACCGGTACGAAGCGGGATGACCACACGGAATGAGCAGTTCTTC.

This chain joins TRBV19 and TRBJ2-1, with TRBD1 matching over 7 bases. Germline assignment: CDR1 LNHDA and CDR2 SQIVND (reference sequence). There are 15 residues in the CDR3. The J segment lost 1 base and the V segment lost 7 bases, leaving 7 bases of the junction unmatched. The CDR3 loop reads CASTETGRSYNEQFF. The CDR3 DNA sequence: TGTGCCAGTACAGAGACAGGGAGATCCTACAATGAGCAGTTCTTC.

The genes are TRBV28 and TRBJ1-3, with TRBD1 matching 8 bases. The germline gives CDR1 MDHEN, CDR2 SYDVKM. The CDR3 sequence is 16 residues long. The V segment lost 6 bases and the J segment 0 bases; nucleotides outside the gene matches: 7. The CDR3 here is CASRVQGGSSGNTIYF. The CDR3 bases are TGTGCCAGCAGGGTACAGGGGGGAAGCTCTGGAAACACCATATATTTT.

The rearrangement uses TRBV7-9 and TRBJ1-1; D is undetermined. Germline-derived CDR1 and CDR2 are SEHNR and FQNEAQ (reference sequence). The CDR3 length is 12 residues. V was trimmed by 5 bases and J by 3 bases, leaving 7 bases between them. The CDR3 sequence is CASSATDTEAFF. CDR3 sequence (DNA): TGTGCCAGCAGCGCTACGGACACTGAAGCTTTCTTT.

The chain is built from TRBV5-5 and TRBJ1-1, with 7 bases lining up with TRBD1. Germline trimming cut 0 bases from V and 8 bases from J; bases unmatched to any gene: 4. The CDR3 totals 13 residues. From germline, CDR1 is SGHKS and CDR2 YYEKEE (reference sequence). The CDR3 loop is CASSLEADREAFF. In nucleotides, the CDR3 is TGTGCCAGCAGCTTGGAAGCGGACAGGGAAGCTTTCTTT.

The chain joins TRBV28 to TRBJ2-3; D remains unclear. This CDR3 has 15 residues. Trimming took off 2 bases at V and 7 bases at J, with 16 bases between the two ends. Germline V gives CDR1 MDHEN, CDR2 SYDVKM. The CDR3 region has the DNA TGTGCCAGCAGTTTAGTGAAGCCCGTTTCGAATACGCAGTATTTT. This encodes CASSLVKPVSNTQYF.

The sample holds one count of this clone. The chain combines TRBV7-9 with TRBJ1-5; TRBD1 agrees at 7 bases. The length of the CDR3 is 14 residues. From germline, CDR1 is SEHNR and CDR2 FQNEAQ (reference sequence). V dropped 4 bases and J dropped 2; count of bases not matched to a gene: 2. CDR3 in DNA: TGTGCCAGCAGCTCTGGACAGGGCAATCAGCCCCAGCATTTT. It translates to CASSSGQGNQPQHF.

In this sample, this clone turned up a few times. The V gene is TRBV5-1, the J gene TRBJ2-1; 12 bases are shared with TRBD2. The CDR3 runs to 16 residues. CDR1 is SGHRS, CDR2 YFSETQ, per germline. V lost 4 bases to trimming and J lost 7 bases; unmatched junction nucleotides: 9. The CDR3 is CASSEASGRARNEQFF. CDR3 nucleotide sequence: TGCGCCAGCAGCGAGGCTAGCGGGAGGGCTCGGAATGAGCAGTTCTTC.

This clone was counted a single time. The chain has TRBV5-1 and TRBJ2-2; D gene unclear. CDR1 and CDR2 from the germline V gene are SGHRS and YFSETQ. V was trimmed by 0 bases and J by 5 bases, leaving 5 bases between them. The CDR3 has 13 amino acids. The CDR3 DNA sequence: TGCGCCAGCAGCTTGGACTTGACCGGGGAGCTGTTTTTT. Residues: CASSLDLTGELFF. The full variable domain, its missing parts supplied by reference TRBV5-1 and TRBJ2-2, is KAGVTQTPRYLIKTRGQQVTLSCSPISGHRSVSWYQQTPGQGLQFLFEYFSETQRNKGNFPGRFSGRQFSNSRSEMNVSTLELGDSALYLCASSLDLTGELFFGEGSRLTVL.

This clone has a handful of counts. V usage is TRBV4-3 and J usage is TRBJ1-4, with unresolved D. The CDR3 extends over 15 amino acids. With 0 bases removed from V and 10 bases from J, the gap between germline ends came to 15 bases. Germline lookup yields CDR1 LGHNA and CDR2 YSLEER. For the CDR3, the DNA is TGCGCCAGCAGCCAAGACCCCCTGAACGGAGGAAAACTGTTTTTT. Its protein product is CASSQDPLNGGKLFF.